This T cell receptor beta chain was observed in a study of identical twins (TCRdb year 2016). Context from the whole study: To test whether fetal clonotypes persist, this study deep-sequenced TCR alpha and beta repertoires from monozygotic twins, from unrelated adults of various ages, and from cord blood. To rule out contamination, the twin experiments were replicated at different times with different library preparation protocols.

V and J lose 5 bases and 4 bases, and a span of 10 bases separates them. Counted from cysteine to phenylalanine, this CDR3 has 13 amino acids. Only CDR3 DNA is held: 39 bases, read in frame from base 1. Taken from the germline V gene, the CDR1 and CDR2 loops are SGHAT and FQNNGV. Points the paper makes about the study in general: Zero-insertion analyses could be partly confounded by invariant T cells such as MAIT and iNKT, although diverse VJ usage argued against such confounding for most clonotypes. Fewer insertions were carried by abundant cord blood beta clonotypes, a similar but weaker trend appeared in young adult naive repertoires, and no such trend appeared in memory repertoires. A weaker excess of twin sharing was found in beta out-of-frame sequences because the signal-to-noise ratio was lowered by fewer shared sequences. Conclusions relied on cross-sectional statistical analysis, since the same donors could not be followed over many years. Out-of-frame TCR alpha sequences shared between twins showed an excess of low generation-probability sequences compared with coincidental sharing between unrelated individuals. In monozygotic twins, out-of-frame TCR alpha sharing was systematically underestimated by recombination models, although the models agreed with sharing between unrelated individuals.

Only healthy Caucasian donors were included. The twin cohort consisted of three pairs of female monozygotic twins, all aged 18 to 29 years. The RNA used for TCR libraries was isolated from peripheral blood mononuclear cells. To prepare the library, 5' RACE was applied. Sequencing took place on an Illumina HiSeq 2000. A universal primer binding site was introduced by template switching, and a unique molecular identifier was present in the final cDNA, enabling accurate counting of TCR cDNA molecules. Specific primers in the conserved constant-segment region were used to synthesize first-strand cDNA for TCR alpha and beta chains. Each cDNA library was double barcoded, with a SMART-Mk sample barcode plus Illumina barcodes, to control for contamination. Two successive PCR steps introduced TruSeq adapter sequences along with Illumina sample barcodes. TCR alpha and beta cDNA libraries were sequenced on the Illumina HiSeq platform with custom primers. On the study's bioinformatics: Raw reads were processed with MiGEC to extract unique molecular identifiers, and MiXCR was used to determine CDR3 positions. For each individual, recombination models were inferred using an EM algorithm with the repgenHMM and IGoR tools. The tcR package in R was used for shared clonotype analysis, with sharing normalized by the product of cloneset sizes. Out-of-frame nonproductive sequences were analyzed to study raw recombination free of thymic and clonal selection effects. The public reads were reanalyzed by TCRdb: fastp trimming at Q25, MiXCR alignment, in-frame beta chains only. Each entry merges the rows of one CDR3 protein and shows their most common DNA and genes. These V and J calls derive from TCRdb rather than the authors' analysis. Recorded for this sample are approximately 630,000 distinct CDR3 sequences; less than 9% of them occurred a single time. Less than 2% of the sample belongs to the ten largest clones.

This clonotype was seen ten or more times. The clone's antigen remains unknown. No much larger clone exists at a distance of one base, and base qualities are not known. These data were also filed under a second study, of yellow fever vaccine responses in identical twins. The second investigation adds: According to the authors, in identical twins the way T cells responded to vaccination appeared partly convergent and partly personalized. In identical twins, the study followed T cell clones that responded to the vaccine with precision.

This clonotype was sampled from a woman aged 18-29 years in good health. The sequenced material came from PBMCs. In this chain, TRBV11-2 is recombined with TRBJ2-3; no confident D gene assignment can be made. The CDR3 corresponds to CASSLFPADTQYF. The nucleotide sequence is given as TGTGCCAGCAGCCTCTTTCCCGCAGATACGCAGTATTTT.